This T cell receptor beta chain emerged from a study of blood T cells in healthy people across ages. PCR was performed a second time for about 7 to 12 cycles using a sample-barcoded 5' primer and a J-beta primer mix. Via MiXCR, TCRdb re-called the 5' RACE reads, giving one row per CDR3 protein. Of about 720,000 distinct CDR3 sequences in the sample, about a fifth were seen once. The CDR3 runs 14 residues. V lost 3 bases, J lost 12 bases, and 10 bases stayed unmatched. The chain links TRBV12-3 or TRBV12-4 to TRBJ1-2, with 10 bases matching TRBD1. This TCR came from a man between 65 and 79 years old in good health. The source material was blood. CDR3 amino acids: CASSFHHLGTGDTF. The CDR3 DNA follows: TGTGCCAGCAGTTTTCACCATTTGGGGACAGGGGACACCTTC.